This T cell receptor beta chain was profiled in a study of blood T cell repertoires in COVID-19. For the study at large: Samples of COVID-19 (acute and convalescent) were obtained from the United States, Italy and Spain. In each case, the material was cDNA or gDNA derived from T cells, B-cell-depleted T cells, or PBMCs.

The germline gives CDR1 SNHLY, CDR2 FYNNEI. The length of the CDR3 is 15 residues. The junction had 8 bases not matched to a gene; V was cut back by 8 bases and J by 0 bases. This clone was recorded only once. In the original analysis: From reference gene primer amplification, estimates of nucleated cell counts were derived. Clones were read by immunoSEQ multiplex PCR, and TCRdb kept only the in-frame ones, dropping some. Clone size and V and J calls were adopted from that table, with D and trimming inferred from the DNA. The sample comprises under 300,000 clones, 86% of which are singletons, and approximately 13% rests with the top ten.

The clonotype was recovered from a man older than 75 with acute or convalescent COVID-19. The chain links TRBV2 to TRBJ2-5; TRBD1 aligns across 8 bases. The sequenced sample was peripheral blood. DNA for the CDR3: TGTGCCAGCGGCAGGGGGCCCTTGTACCAAGAGACCCAGTACTTC. This gives the protein CASGRGPLYQETQYF.